These 14 T cell receptor beta chains originate from one sample sequenced in a study of cytomegalovirus exposure and HLA in healthy donors. The PCR made use of 60 Vbeta and 13 Jbeta primers. Clones were sequenced by immunoSEQ multiplex PCR, and TCRdb holds only the in-frame ones, with some missing. The sample includes 130,000 or so clones, roughly three quarters of them seen just once. Sequencing was carried out using PBMCs. The receptors were sampled from a woman aged 55 to 70 in good health and CMV-seronegative.

This rearrangement joins TRBV5-1 to TRBJ1-2; D not certain. Trimming cost V 0 bases and J 2 bases, with 11 bases left between them. Per the germline V gene, CDR1 is SGHRS and CDR2 is YFSETQ. CDR3 length: 15 residues. The CDR3 reads CASSLAGDSNYGYTF. The CDR3 DNA reads TGCGCCAGCAGCTTGGCCGGGGATTCCAACTATGGCTACACCTTC.

J is TRBJ2-5 and V is TRBV29-1; TRBD2 is a possible D gene (5 bases). Trimming took 3 bases from V and 5 from J, leaving 13 bases between them. CDR3 length: 13 amino acids. Germline V CDR1 and CDR2: SQVTM, ANQGSEA. As DNA, the CDR3 is TGCAGCGTTGATTTTCAAAGGAGGGAGACCCAGTACTTC. Protein sequence: CSVDFQRRETQYF.

This chain uses TRBV4-1 with TRBJ1-4, with D possibly being TRBD1 (6 bases). Germline V lookup: CDR1 MGHRA, CDR2 YSYEKL. V lost 0 bases to trimming and J lost 5 bases, with 10 bases between them. This CDR3 contains 15 residues. CDR3 sequence: CASSQDVGANEKLFF. The CDR3 DNA is TGCGCCAGCAGCCAAGATGTGGGGGCAAATGAAAAACTGTTTTTT.

The chain joins TRBV28 to TRBJ2-5, with 10 bases that match TRBD1. TRBJ2-7 explains the end of the DNA better; the J call may be wrong. The germline CDR1 and CDR2 sequences are MDHEN and SYDVKM. CDR3 length equals 18 residues. This CDR3 is CASSFESGTGELSYEQYF. In nucleotides, the CDR3 is TGTGCCAGCAGTTTTGAAAGCGGGACAGGGGAATTGTCCTACGAGCAGTACTTC.

This clone was recorded only once. The V and J genes are TRBV7-9 and TRBJ2-7; 12 bases align to TRBD2. V gave up 1 base and J gave up 0 bases; unmatched junction bases: 10. The CDR3 has 19 residues. In germline, CDR1 is SEHNR, CDR2 FQNEAQ (reference sequence). CDR3 bases: TGTGCCAGCAGCTTAGGGGCTAGCGGGGGGGTATACTCCTCCTACGAGCAGTACTTC. It is translated as CASSLGASGGVYSSYEQYF.

This clone appeared once. The chain couples TRBV7-2 to TRBJ2-1; 9 nucleotides agree with TRBD2. V lost 5 bases to trimming and J lost 9 bases; unmatched junction nucleotides: 8. Per the germline V gene, CDR1 is SGHTA and CDR2 is FQGNSA. The CDR3 spans 14 residues. In DNA form, the CDR3 reads TGTGCCAGCAGCCCACGAGCGGGAGGTAGTGAGCAGTTCTTC. The encoded protein is CASSPRAGGSEQFF. The full variable domain, its missing parts supplied by reference TRBV7-2 and TRBJ2-1, is GAGVSQSPSNKVTEKGKDVELRCDPISGHTALYWYRQSLGQGLEFLIYFQGNSAPDKSGLPSDRFSAERTGGSVSTLTIQRTQQEDSAVYLCASSPRAGGSEQFFGPGTRLTVL.

The genes are TRBV19 and TRBJ1-3; maybe TRBD1 (6 bases). This CDR3 region has 14 residues. V lost 5 bases to trimming and J lost 4 bases, with 12 bases between them. Germline V gives CDR1 LNHDA, CDR2 SQIVND (reference sequence). The CDR3 coding sequence is TGTGCCAGTAGTCTACAGGGACCCGGAAACACCATATATTTT. Translated, it gives CASSLQGPGNTIYF.

The chain carries TRBV5-1 and TRBJ1-2; a weak D match, TRBD1 (5 bases). Germline CDR1 and CDR2: SGHRS and YFSETQ. V was clipped by 1 base and J by 2 bases, with 9 bases between them. This CDR3 region has 14 residues. The CDR3 DNA is TGCGCCAGCAGCTTGAGGACACCCAACTATGGCTACACCTTC. It translates to CASSLRTPNYGYTF.

This chain links TRBV7-9 with TRBJ2-5; 8 positions agree with TRBD2. Germline V lookup: CDR1 SEHNR, CDR2 FQNEAQ (reference sequence). V shed 0 bases and J 11 bases; nucleotides not matched to a gene: 2. The CDR3 is made up of 12 amino acids. CDR3 region: CASSLARGGQYF. The CDR3 DNA sequence: TGTGCCAGCAGCTTAGCCCGGGGGGGGCAGTACTTC.

Regarding this clone: A read error may produce the germline difference seen at one junction end. The chain carries TRBV11-1 and TRBJ2-2; 8 bases agree with TRBD2. The CDR3 is made up of 16 amino acids. The germline gives CDR1 SGHAT, CDR2 FQDESV (reference sequence). CDR3 protein: CASSLALAGNTGELFF. Written as DNA, the CDR3 is TGTGCCAGCAGCCTAGCCCTAGCGGGGAACACCGGGGAGCTGTTTTTT.

The rearrangement joins TRBV19 to TRBJ2-5, with 9 bases aligning to TRBD1. The CDR3 totals 15 residues. V lost 3 bases to trimming and J lost 5 bases; unmatched junction nucleotides: 7. Germline values: CDR1 LNHDA, CDR2 SQIVND (reference sequence). CDR3 in amino acids: CASSIAGTGLETQYF. For the CDR3, the DNA is TGTGCCAGTAGTATCGCCGGGACAGGGTTGGAGACCCAGTACTTC.

The chain carries TRBV7-8 and TRBJ2-1; D not certain. V gave up 1 base and J gave up 2 bases, with 6 bases separating them. The CDR3 totals 14 residues. CDR1 SGHVS and CDR2 FQNEAQ come from the germline V gene. In DNA, the CDR3 is TGTGCCAGCAGCTTAGGGTTAGCCTACAATGAGCAGTTCTTC. Protein product: CASSLGLAYNEQFF.

There are a few counts of this clone. The rearrangement links TRBV19 to TRBJ1-5, with 10 bases identical to TRBD1. This CDR3 has 15 amino acids. Germline V gene sequence: CDR1 LNHDA, CDR2 SQIVND (reference sequence). With 3 bases clipped from V and 7 bases from J, the junction kept 6 bases outside the gene matches. CDR3 region: CASSMTGGWEQPQHF. The CDR3 region has the DNA TGTGCCAGTAGTATGACAGGGGGCTGGGAACAGCCCCAGCATTTT.

The chain couples TRBV7-3 to TRBJ1-1; 8 bases align to TRBD1. The V gene end was trimmed by 5 bases and the J gene end by 5 bases; junction bases not matched to a gene: 4. Germline loops: CDR1 SGHTA, CDR2 FQGTGA. The length of the CDR3 is 13 residues. CDR3 residues: CASSTRGRTEAFF. In nucleotides, the CDR3 is TGTGCCAGCAGCACCAGGGGGCGTACTGAAGCTTTCTTT.